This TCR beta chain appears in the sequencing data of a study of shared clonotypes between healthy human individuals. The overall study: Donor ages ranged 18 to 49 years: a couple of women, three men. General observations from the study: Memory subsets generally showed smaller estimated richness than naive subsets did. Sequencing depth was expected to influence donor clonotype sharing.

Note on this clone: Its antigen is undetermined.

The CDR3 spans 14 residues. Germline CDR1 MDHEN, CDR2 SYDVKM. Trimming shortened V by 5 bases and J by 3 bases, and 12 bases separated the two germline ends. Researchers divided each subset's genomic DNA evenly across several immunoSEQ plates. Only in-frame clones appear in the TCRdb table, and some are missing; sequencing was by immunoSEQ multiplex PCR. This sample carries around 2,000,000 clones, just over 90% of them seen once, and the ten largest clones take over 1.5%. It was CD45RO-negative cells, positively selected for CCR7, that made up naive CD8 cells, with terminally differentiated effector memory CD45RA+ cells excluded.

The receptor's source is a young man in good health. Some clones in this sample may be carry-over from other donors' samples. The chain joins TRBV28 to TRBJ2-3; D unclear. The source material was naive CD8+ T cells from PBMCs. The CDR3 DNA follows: TGTGCCAGCAGTCCAACCTCGAGGACAGATACGCAGTATTTT. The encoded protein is CASSPTSRTDTQYF.